This is a list of T cell receptor beta chains from one sample in a study of post-analysis software for immune sequencing data. TCRdb reanalysed the PCR reads using MiXCR and keeps one entry per CDR3 protein. The sample consists of about 680,000 distinct CDR3 sequences, approximately 59% of them appearing once. The specimen was blood. The receptors derive from a girl under 10 years old with multiple sclerosis. The CDR3 runs from the conserved cysteine through the conserved F or W. The D gene is left open where the match is weak. A clone size is listed for some rows: how often the clone was seen (once, few, many), or a class if it is expanded.

CDR3 protein: CASSLDPGNSYEQYF
CDR3 DNA: TGTGCCAGCAGCTTAGACCCCGGGAACTCCTACGAGCAGTACTTC
clone size: few
J gene: TRBJ2-7
V gene: TRBV7-2
D gene: -

CDR3 protein: CASSLGTGGYGYTF
CDR3 DNA: TGCGCCAGCAGCTTGGGGACAGGGGGTTATGGCTACACCTTC
clone size: few
J gene: TRBJ1-2
V gene: TRBV5-1
D gene: TRBD1

CDR3 protein: CASSVPGGEKLFF
CDR3 DNA: TGTGCCAGCAGTGTACCGGGAGGTGAAAAACTGTTTTTT
clone size: -
J gene: TRBJ1-4
V gene: TRBV25-1
D gene: -

CDR3 protein: CASSFRDLPSGANVLTF
CDR3 DNA: TGCGCCAGCAGCTTCCGAGACTTACCCTCTGGGGCCAACGTCCTGACTTTC
clone size: -
J gene: TRBJ2-6
V gene: TRBV5-1
D gene: -

CDR3 protein: CASSIEGLYGYTF
CDR3 DNA: TGTGCCAGCAGTATAGAGGGTCTATATGGCTACACCTTC
clone size: -
J gene: TRBJ1-2
V gene: TRBV7-9
D gene: -

CDR3 protein: CASSRLGAPLYEQYF
CDR3 DNA: TGTGCCAGCAGCCGCCTAGGCGCGCCACTCTACGAGCAGTACTTC
clone size: -
J gene: TRBJ2-7
V gene: TRBV3-1
D gene: -

CDR3 protein: CASNSHPGQPQHF
CDR3 DNA: TGCGCCAGCAACTCCCACCCGGGGCAGCCCCAGCATTTT
clone size: -
J gene: TRBJ1-5
V gene: TRBV5-1
D gene: -

CDR3 protein: CSVGTSTYEQYF
CDR3 DNA: TGCAGCGTTGGAACTAGTACCTACGAGCAGTACTTC
clone size: -
J gene: TRBJ2-7
V gene: TRBV29-1
D gene: -

CDR3 protein: CASRKFSSNEQFF
CDR3 DNA: TGTGCCAGCAGGAAGTTCTCCTCAAATGAGCAGTTCTTC
clone size: few
J gene: TRBJ2-1
V gene: TRBV6-5
D gene: -

CDR3 protein: CSASHSPGFLQFF
CDR3 DNA: TGCAGTGCTAGCCATTCACCGGGATTCCTCCAGTTCTTC
clone size: few
J gene: TRBJ2-1
V gene: TRBV20-1
D gene: -